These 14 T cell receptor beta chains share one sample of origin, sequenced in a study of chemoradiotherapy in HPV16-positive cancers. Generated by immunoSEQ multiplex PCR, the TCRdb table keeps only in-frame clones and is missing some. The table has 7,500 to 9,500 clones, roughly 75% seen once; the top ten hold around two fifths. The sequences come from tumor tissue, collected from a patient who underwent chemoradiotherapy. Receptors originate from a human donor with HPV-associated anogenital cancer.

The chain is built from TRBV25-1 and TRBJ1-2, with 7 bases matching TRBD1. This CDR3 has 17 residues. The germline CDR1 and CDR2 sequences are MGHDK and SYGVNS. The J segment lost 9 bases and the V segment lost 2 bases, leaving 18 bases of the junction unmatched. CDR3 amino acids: CASSERRTGRQLVRYTF. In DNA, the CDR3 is TGTGCCAGCAGTGAACGTAGGACAGGACGACAGTTAGTACGCTACACCTTC.

As DNA, the CDR3 is TGTGCCAGCAGTCCGACAGAGAGTATAACAGATACGCAGTATTTT. Amino acids: CASSPTESITDTQYF. The chain carries TRBV4-2 and TRBJ2-3; a weak D match, TRBD1 (5 bases). The CDR3 is made up of 15 amino acids. CDR1 and CDR2 from the germline V gene are LGHNA and YNFKEQ. The V gene lost 6 bases and the J gene lost 3 bases, with 16 bases spanning the gap.

The CDR3 DNA reads TGTGCCAGTATCTCAGCGTATAGCAATCAGCCCCAGCATTTT. As protein: CASISAYSNQPQHF. The genes are TRBV19 and TRBJ1-5; D gene ambiguous. The CDR3 runs to 14 residues. Germline CDR1 and CDR2: LNHDA and SQIVND (reference sequence). Trimming removed 7 bases from V and 0 bases from J, with 10 bases in between.

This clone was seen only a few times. Written as DNA, the CDR3 is TGTGCCAGCAGGACAGGGGGAGATAATTCACCCCTCCACTTT. Translated: CASRTGGDNSPLHF. The V gene is TRBV28, the J gene TRBJ1-6; 9 bases are a match to TRBD1. The trim removed 6 bases at V and 5 bases at J, leaving 2 bases unmatched. Looked up from germline, CDR1 is MDHEN and CDR2 is SYDVKM. This CDR3 is 14 amino acids long. Full variable domain (remainder filled in from reference TRBV28 and TRBJ1-6): DVKVTQSSRYLVKRTGEKVFLECVQDMDHENMFWYRQDPGLGLRLIYFSYDVKMKEKGDIPEGYSVSREKKERFSLILESASTNQTSMYLCASRTGGDNSPLHFGNGTRLTVT.

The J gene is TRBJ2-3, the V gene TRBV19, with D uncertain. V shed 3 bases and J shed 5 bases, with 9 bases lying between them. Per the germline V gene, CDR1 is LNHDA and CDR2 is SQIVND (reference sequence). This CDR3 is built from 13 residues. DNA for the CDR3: TGTGCCAGTAGTATTGCCCCGGAAGATACGCAGTATTTT. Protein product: CASSIAPEDTQYF.

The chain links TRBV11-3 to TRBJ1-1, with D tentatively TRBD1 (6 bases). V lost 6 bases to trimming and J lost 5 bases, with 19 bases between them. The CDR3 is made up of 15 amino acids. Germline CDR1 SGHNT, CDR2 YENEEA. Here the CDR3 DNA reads TGTGCCAGCAGTATCCCGACGGGGGGGGCAACTGAAGCTTTCTTT. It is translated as CASSIPTGGATEAFF.

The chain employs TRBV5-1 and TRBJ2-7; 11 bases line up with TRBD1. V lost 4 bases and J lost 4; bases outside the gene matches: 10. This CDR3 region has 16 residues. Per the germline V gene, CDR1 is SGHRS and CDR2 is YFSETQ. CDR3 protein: CASSEGGGTGGYEQYF. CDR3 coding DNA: TGCGCCAGCAGCGAGGGTGGCGGGACAGGGGGGTACGAGCAGTACTTC.

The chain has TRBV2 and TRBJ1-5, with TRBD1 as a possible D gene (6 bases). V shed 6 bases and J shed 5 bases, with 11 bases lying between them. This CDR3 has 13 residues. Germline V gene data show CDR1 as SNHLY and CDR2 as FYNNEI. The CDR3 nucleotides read TGTGCCAGCAGAGGACAGCAATATCAGCCCCAGCATTTT. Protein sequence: CASRGQQYQPQHF.

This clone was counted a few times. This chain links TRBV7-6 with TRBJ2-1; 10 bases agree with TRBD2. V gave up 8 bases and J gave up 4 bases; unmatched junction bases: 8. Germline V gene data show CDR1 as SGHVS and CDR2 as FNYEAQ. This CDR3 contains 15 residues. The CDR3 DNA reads TGTGCCAGCGGGACCGGGACTAGCGCATACAATGAGCAGTTCTTC. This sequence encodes CASGTGTSAYNEQFF. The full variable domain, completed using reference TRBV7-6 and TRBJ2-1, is GAGVSQSPRYKVTKRGQDVALRCDPISGHVSLYWYRQALGQGPEFLTYFNYEAQQDKSGLPNDRFSAERPEGSISTLTIQRTEQRDSAMYRCASGTGTSAYNEQFFGPGTRLTVL.

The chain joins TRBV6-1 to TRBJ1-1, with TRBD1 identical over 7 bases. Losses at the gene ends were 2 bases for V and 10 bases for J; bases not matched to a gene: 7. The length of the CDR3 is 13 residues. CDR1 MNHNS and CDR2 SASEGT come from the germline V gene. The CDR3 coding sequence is TGTGCCAGCAGTGAATCGCAAGGGACAGCAGCTTTCTTT. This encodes CASSESQGTAAFF.

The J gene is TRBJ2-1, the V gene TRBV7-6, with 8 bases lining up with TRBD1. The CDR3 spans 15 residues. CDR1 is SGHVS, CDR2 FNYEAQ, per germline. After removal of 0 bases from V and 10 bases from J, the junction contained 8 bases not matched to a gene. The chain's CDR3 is CASSLAHRGREEQFF. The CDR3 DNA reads TGTGCCAGCAGCTTAGCGCACAGGGGGAGAGAGGAGCAGTTCTTC.

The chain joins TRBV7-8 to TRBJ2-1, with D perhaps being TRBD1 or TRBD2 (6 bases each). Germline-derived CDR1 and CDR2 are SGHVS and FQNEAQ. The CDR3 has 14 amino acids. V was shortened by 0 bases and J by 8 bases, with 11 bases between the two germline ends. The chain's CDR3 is CASSLARGEYEQFF. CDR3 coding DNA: TGTGCCAGCAGCTTAGCGAGGGGGGAATATGAGCAGTTCTTC.

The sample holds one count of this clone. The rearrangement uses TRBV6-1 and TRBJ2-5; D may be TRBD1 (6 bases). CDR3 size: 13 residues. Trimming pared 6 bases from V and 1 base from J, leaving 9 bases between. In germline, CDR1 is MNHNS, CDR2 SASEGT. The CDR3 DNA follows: TGTGCCAGCAGCGGACAGTCCCAAGAGACCCAGTACTTC. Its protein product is CASSGQSQETQYF.

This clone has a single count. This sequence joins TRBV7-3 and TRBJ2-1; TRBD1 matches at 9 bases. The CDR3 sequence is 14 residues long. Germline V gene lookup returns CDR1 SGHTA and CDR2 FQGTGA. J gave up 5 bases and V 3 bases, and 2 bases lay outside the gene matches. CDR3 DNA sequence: TGTGCCAGCAGCTTCGGACAGGGGAACAATGAGCAGTTCTTC. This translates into CASSFGQGNNEQFF. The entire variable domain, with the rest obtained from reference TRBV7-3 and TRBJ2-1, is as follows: GAGVSQTPSNKVTEKGKYVELRCDPISGHTALYWYRQSLGQGPEFLIYFQGTGAADDSGLPNDRFFAVRPEGSVSTLKIQRTERGDSAVYLCASSFGQGNNEQFFGPGTRLTVL.